The 18 T cell receptor beta chains presented below share a single source sample, sequenced in a study of cytomegalovirus exposure and HLA in healthy donors. Sequencing was performed with immunoSEQ multiplex PCR; in TCRdb, only in-frame clones are kept and a portion is missing. This repertoire shows some 170,000 clones, 85% found once; its top ten account for around 2.4%. The specimen was PBMCs. All receptors derive from a man between 25 and 39 years old in good health and CMV-seropositive.

The sample holds a few counts of this clone. This chain uses TRBV4-2 with TRBJ2-6, with TRBD1 identical over 7 bases. The CDR3 runs 18 residues. Germline V CDR1 and CDR2: LGHNA, YNFKEQ. Trimming removed 5 bases from V and 0 bases from J; junction bases left unmatched: 10. CDR3 in amino acids: CASSLAGQVSSGANVLTF. Written as DNA, the CDR3 is TGTGCCAGCAGCTTGGCCGGACAGGTGAGCTCTGGGGCCAACGTCCTGACTTTC.

V gene TRBV19 combines with J gene TRBJ2-5; 8 bases are shared with TRBD2. The length of the CDR3 is 15 residues. Germline lookup yields CDR1 LNHDA and CDR2 SQIVND (reference sequence). J lost 5 bases, V lost 2 bases, and 7 bases had no gene match. This CDR3 is CASSITGGALETQYF. As DNA, the CDR3 is TGTGCCAGTAGTATAACGGGGGGGGCTTTGGAGACCCAGTACTTC.

The chain has TRBV4-1 and TRBJ2-1; 13 nucleotides line up with TRBD2. The CDR3 is made up of 16 amino acids. V was clipped by 5 bases and J by 6 bases; unmatched bases: 7. Germline V gene sequence: CDR1 MGHRA, CDR2 YSYEKL. CDR3 DNA sequence: TGCGCCAGCAGCACCCGACTAGCGGGGGGATCCAATGAGCAGTTCTTC. Residues: CASSTRLAGGSNEQFF.

V gene TRBV7-9 combines with J gene TRBJ1-5; maybe TRBD1 (6 bases). The V and J ends lost 5 bases and 1 base respectively, with 15 bases between them. Germline V gene data show CDR1 as SEHNR and CDR2 as FQNEAQ (reference sequence). This CDR3 region has 16 residues. The CDR3 DNA sequence: TGTGCCAGCAGCGGGAAACAGGGAGTAAGCAATCAGCCCCAGCATTTT. Amino acid sequence: CASSGKQGVSNQPQHF.

The chain has TRBV7-6 and TRBJ2-5; TRBD1 matches at 9 bases. Trimming at V came to 4 bases and at J to 5 bases, leaving 8 bases not matched to a gene. The germline V gene has CDR1 SGHVS and CDR2 FNYEAQ. The CDR3 is 15 residues long. The CDR3 DNA follows: TGTGCCAGCAGCTCATTCCGGGACAGGGAGGAGACCCAGTACTTC. It encodes CASSSFRDREETQYF.

The J gene is TRBJ2-1, the V gene TRBV18; 9 bases map to TRBD1. V lost 5 bases to trimming and J lost 5 bases; unmatched junction nucleotides: 7. Germline-derived CDR1 and CDR2 are KGHSH and LQKENI. This CDR3 has 15 residues. CDR3 nucleotides: TGTGCCAGCTCATCTCTTGGACAGGGGAACAATGAGCAGTTCTTC. Residues: CASSSLGQGNNEQFF.

This clone was seen more than once but under ten times. The J gene is TRBJ2-2, the V gene TRBV6-5; the D gene is possibly TRBD2 (5 bases). The CDR3 spans 16 residues. Germline V CDR1 and CDR2: MNHEY, SVGAGI. Trimming stripped 2 bases from V and 1 base from J, with 11 bases between. The CDR3 region has the DNA TGTGCCAGCAGTTACGCTGGACTTCTGAACACCGGGGAGCTGTTTTTT. Its protein product is CASSYAGLLNTGELFF.

The chain links TRBV4-3 to TRBJ2-7, with D perhaps TRBD1 (5 bases). CDR3 length equals 14 residues. V was trimmed by 0 bases and J by 7 bases, leaving 13 bases between them. Germline assignment: CDR1 LGHNA and CDR2 YSLEER. CDR3 in amino acids: CASSQDKIRAEQYF. In DNA form, the CDR3 reads TGCGCCAGCAGCCAAGATAAGATCAGGGCGGAGCAGTACTTC.

This rearrangement joins TRBV5-1 to TRBJ2-5; a possible D gene is TRBD2 (5 bases). The CDR3 runs to 12 residues. The germline V and J ends were trimmed by 4 bases and 5 bases, with 9 bases remaining between them. Germline V CDR1 and CDR2: SGHRS, YFSETQ. The CDR3 nucleotides are TGCGCCAGCAGCCCACCGGGGGAGACCCAGTACTTC. Translating it yields CASSPPGETQYF. The full variable domain, rest sourced from reference TRBV5-1 and TRBJ2-5, is KAGVTQTPRYLIKTRGQQVTLSCSPISGHRSVSWYQQTPGQGLQFLFEYFSETQRNKGNFPGRFSGRQFSNSRSEMNVSTLELGDSALYLCASSPPGETQYFGPGTRLLVL.

The CDR3 is CASTGRGRPYRETQYF. The CDR3 DNA is TGTGCCAGCACCGGAAGGGGTCGCCCCTACCGTGAGACCCAGTACTTC. The gene calls are TRBV9 and TRBJ2-5, with a possible D match to TRBD1 (5 bases). The CDR3 consists of 16 residues. Germline values: CDR1 SGDLS, CDR2 YYNGEE. The V gene lost 6 bases and the J gene lost 5 bases, with 23 bases spanning the gap. Filled out from reference TRBV9 and TRBJ2-5, the complete variable domain reads DSGVTQTPKHLITATGQRVTLRCSPRSGDLSVYWYQQSLDQGLQFLIQYYNGEERAKGNILERFSAQQFPDLHSELNLSSLELGDSALYFCASTGRGRPYRETQYFGPGTRLLVL.

This chain connects TRBV5-5 to TRBJ1-1; tentative D call: TRBD1 (5 bases). Trimming stripped 0 bases from V and 11 bases from J, with 17 bases between. CDR3 length equals 14 residues. Per germline, CDR1 SGHKS and CDR2 YYEKEE (reference sequence). The CDR3 loop is CASSLAWTPGGAFF. The CDR3 coding sequence is TGTGCCAGCAGCTTGGCCTGGACCCCTGGGGGGGCTTTCTTT.

J is TRBJ2-3 and V is TRBV6-1; the D gene is possibly TRBD2 (5 bases). CDR3 length equals 16 residues. Trimming took 4 bases from V and 2 from J, leaving 16 bases between them. Looked up from germline, CDR1 is MNHNS and CDR2 is SASEGT. CDR3 in DNA: TGTGCCAGCAGTGGGGCGCGTTTCGGACTCACAGATACGCAGTATTTT. Residues: CASSGARFGLTDTQYF.

The chain links TRBV4-1 to TRBJ2-3; the D gene is possibly TRBD2 (6 bases). Trimming removed 1 base from V and 2 bases from J, with 10 bases in between. The CDR3 is 15 residues long. CDR1 and CDR2 from the germline V gene are MGHRA and YSYEKL. CDR3 DNA sequence: TGCGCCAGCAGCCAAGTGGGACTCTACACAGATACGCAGTATTTT. It encodes CASSQVGLYTDTQYF.

The chain couples TRBV14 to TRBJ2-5; TRBD2 matches 9 bases. J lost 5 bases, V lost 1 base, and 11 bases had no gene match. Germline CDR1 and CDR2: SGHDN and FVKESK. This CDR3 contains 17 residues. As DNA, the CDR3 is TGTGCCAGCAGCCAAGGCTTTGTAGCGGGGGCGCGGGAGACCCAGTACTTC. Amino acids: CASSQGFVAGARETQYF.

The chain uses TRBV7-9 and TRBJ2-2; D not certain. Between the trimmed V and J ends, which lost 9 bases and 1 base, there was a span of 12 bases. In germline, CDR1 is SEHNR, CDR2 FQNEAQ (reference sequence). The CDR3 is made up of 14 amino acids. This CDR3 is CARQTSGNTGELFF. The CDR3 nucleotides read TGTGCCAGACAGACGTCAGGGAACACCGGGGAGCTGTTTTTT.

This clone was counted once. This chain joins TRBV5-6 and TRBJ1-6; tentative D call: TRBD1 (6 bases). The CDR3 runs 14 residues. Looked up from germline, CDR1 is SGHDT and CDR2 is YYEEEE. Deletions cut 6 bases from V and 3 bases from J, with 10 bases between. CDR3 coding DNA: TGTGCCAGCACCGGACAGCTCTATAATTCACCCCTCCACTTT. It is translated as CASTGQLYNSPLHF.

This clone was recorded only once. The chain uses TRBV19 and TRBJ2-1; TRBD2 matches 7 bases. CDR1 is LNHDA, CDR2 SQIVND, per germline (reference sequence). This CDR3 is 13 amino acids long. The V and J ends lost 3 bases and 10 bases, in that order; junction bases with no gene match: 6. For the CDR3, the DNA is TGTGCCAGTAGTATGGGAGGGTCCGGCGAGCAGTTCTTC. Protein product: CASSMGGSGEQFF.

The chain is built from TRBV5-4 and TRBJ2-7; TRBD2 might be the D (7 bases). The germline V gene encodes CDR1 SGHNT and CDR2 YYREEE (reference sequence). Trimming shortened V by 4 bases and J by 6 bases, and 20 bases separated the two germline ends. The CDR3 contains 15 residues. The CDR3 sequence is CASSPRGGVRGEQYF. In DNA form, the CDR3 reads TGTGCCAGCAGCCCAAGGGGGGGGGTTCGAGGCGAGCAGTACTTC. Drawing the rest from reference TRBV5-4 and TRBJ2-7, the complete variable domain is ETGVTQSPTHLIKTRGQQVTLRCSSQSGHNTVSWYQQALGQGPQFIFQYYREEENGRGNFPPRFSGLQFPNYSSELNVNALELDDSALYLCASSPRGGVRGEQYFGPGTRLTVT.